A single sample is the source of the 16 T cell receptor beta chains below, sequenced in a study of OX40 agonist ivuxolimab in advanced cancers. The repertoire was sequenced with immunoSEQ multiplex PCR; TCRdb's copy has only in-frame clones and lacks some. The sample yields some 70,000 clones, approximately 83% seen once. Sequenced here: CD4+ or CD8+ T cells sorted from blood, sampled in a trial of the OX40 agonist ivuxolimab. The receptors come from an adult with an advanced solid tumor such as melanoma, head and neck, liver or kidney cancer.

The chain has TRBV6-1 and TRBJ1-2; 8 bases agree with TRBD1. V trimming: 3 bases; J trimming: 4 bases; junction bases outside the gene matches: 7. Germline loops: CDR1 MNHNS, CDR2 SASEGT. This CDR3 has 15 residues. The CDR3 DNA sequence: TGTGCCAGCAGTGAGGGGTCGACAGGGGTCTATGGCTACACCTTC. This translates into CASSEGSTGVYGYTF.

This sequence joins TRBV9 and TRBJ1-3, with 12 nucleotides matching TRBD1. The CDR3 consists of 15 residues. Germline V CDR1 and CDR2: SGDLS, YYNGEE. V shed 4 bases and J 7 bases; nucleotides not matched to a gene: 6. CDR3 DNA sequence: TGTGCCAGCAGCAATCCGGGACAGGGGGCGAACACCATATATTTT. This codes for CASSNPGQGANTIYF.

The table lists this clone with a few counts. The CDR3 region has the DNA TGTGCCAGCAGCATGCTGGGGGGGACTAGCGGGGTGAGCTCCTACAATGAGCAGTTCTTC. Protein sequence: CASSMLGGTSGVSSYNEQFF. The genes are TRBV7-8 and TRBJ2-1, with 13 bases matching TRBD2. The CDR3 sequence is 20 residues long. Germline lookup yields CDR1 SGHVS and CDR2 FQNEAQ. The ends lost 5 bases at V and 0 bases at J; junction bases unmatched: 13.

V and J are TRBV5-5 and TRBJ2-7; D might be TRBD2 (6 bases). With 0 bases removed from V and 2 bases from J, the gap between germline ends came to 12 bases. This CDR3 comprises 15 residues. Germline V lookup: CDR1 SGHKS, CDR2 YYEKEE (reference sequence). The chain's CDR3 is CASSLEPGVTYEQYF. CDR3 coding DNA: TGTGCCAGCAGCTTGGAGCCGGGAGTTACCTACGAGCAGTACTTC.

The CDR3 region is CASSSGGLAGANVLTF. CDR3 DNA sequence: TGTGCCAGCAGCTCAGGGGGGCTCGCCGGGGCCAACGTCCTGACTTTC. The chain carries TRBV7-2 and TRBJ2-6, with a tentative D call TRBD1 (7 bases). V dropped 4 bases and J dropped 4 bases, with 14 bases sitting between them. Germline values: CDR1 SGHTA, CDR2 FQGNSA. This CDR3 has 16 residues. Filled out from reference TRBV7-2 and TRBJ2-6, the complete variable domain reads GAGVSQSPSNKVTEKGKDVELRCDPISGHTALYWYRQSLGQGLEFLIYFQGNSAPDKSGLPSDRFSAERTGGSVSTLTIQRTQQEDSAVYLCASSSGGLAGANVLTFGAGSRLTVL.

The gene calls are TRBV5-1 and TRBJ2-7; 15 nucleotides match TRBD2. The junction had 8 bases not matched to a gene; V was cut back by 3 bases and J by 1 base. From germline, CDR1 is SGHRS and CDR2 YFSETQ. The CDR3 spans 18 residues. The CDR3 reads CASSSGLAGGRGSYEQYF. In DNA form, the CDR3 reads TGCGCCAGCAGCTCAGGACTAGCGGGAGGGAGGGGGTCCTACGAGCAGTACTTC.

This clone was picked up one time. The rearrangement joins TRBV15 to TRBJ2-3; the match to TRBD2 covers 7 bases. V lost 0 bases to trimming and J lost 5 bases; unmatched junction nucleotides: 8. The CDR3 has 16 amino acids. The germline CDR1 and CDR2 sequences are LNHNV and YYDKDF (reference sequence). The CDR3 here is CATSREASGVGDTQYF. CDR3 coding DNA: TGTGCCACCAGCAGAGAAGCTAGCGGAGTGGGAGATACGCAGTATTTT. The full variable domain, its missing parts supplied by reference TRBV15 and TRBJ2-3, is DAMVIQNPRYQVTQFGKPVTLSCSQTLNHNVMYWYQQKSSQAPKLLFHYYDKDFNNEADTPDNFQSRRPNTSFCFLDIRSPGLGDTAMYLCATSREASGVGDTQYFGPGTRLTVL.

This clone was observed once. CDR3 amino acids: CASSLDAANTEAFF. In nucleotides, the CDR3 is TGTGCCAGCAGCTTGGACGCAGCGAACACTGAAGCTTTCTTT. The chain has TRBV5-8 and TRBJ1-1; D not resolved. CDR1 SGHTS and CDR2 YDEGEE come from the germline V gene. CDR3 length equals 14 residues. V lost 0 bases and J 1 base, leaving 7 bases between the germline ends.

The chain joins TRBV18 to TRBJ1-6, with D uncertain. The CDR3 consists of 14 residues. Looked up from germline, CDR1 is KGHSH and CDR2 is LQKENI. With 0 bases removed from V and 7 bases from J, the gap between germline ends came to 7 bases. As DNA, the CDR3 is TGTGCCAGCTCACCACCGATTAAGAATTCACCCCTCCACTTT. Translated: CASSPPIKNSPLHF.

The genes are TRBV19 and TRBJ2-1; 10 bases are shared with TRBD2. V dropped 8 bases and J dropped 4; count of bases not matched to a gene: 8. The CDR3 runs 15 residues. Germline V CDR1 and CDR2: LNHDA, SQIVND (reference sequence). The CDR3 protein is CASGGLAGGYNEQFF. As DNA, the CDR3 is TGTGCCAGTGGGGGCTTAGCGGGAGGATACAATGAGCAGTTCTTC.

The chain links TRBV30 to TRBJ2-1; D is possibly TRBD2 (6 bases). The CDR3 extends over 15 amino acids. Germline values: CDR1 GTSNPN, CDR2 SVGIG (reference sequence). Trimming pared 3 bases from V and 3 bases from J, leaving 15 bases between. As DNA, the CDR3 is TGTGCCTGGAGAACTTTCGCGGGAAACTACAATGAGCAGTTCTTC. The encoded protein is CAWRTFAGNYNEQFF.

The chain couples TRBV11-2 to TRBJ2-2; D may be TRBD1 or TRBD2 (7 bases each). Looked up from germline, CDR1 is SGHAT and CDR2 is FQNNGV. With 5 bases removed from V and 6 bases from J, the gap between germline ends came to 16 bases. CDR3 size: 15 residues. This chain's CDR3 is CASSLGGGGPGELFF. Here the CDR3 DNA reads TGTGCCAGCAGCCTAGGGGGAGGGGGCCCCGGGGAGCTGTTTTTT.

The chain employs TRBV7-2 and TRBJ2-5; 8 nucleotides line up with TRBD2. This CDR3 has 15 residues. CDR1 and CDR2 (germline): SGHTA, FQGNSA. Trimming at V came to 1 base and at J to 4 bases, leaving 5 bases not matched to a gene. This chain's CDR3 is CASSLGFAGGETQYF. For the CDR3, the DNA is TGTGCCAGCAGCTTAGGGTTTGCGGGGGGAGAGACCCAGTACTTC.

V is TRBV27 and J is TRBJ2-7, with D maybe TRBD2 (6 bases). V lost 2 bases to trimming and J lost 2 bases, with 19 bases between them. This CDR3 comprises 17 residues. Germline CDR1 MNHEY, CDR2 SMNVEV (reference sequence). CDR3 DNA: TGTGCCAGCAGTTTAATAAGCGGGCACGCCATTGCCTACGAGCAGTACTTC. The encoded protein is CASSLISGHAIAYEQYF.

This clone was counted only a few times. This chain joins TRBV30 and TRBJ2-3; 7 positions agree with TRBD1. V was clipped by 1 base and J by 1 base; unmatched bases: 8. The CDR3 covers 16 residues. Germline loops: CDR1 GTSNPN, CDR2 SVGIG (reference sequence). The CDR3: CAWSGPYRGRTDTQYF. Written as DNA, the CDR3 is TGTGCCTGGAGTGGTCCTTACAGGGGACGCACAGATACGCAGTATTTT.

For this clone: An end of the junction does not agree with germline; a read error may underlie this. The V call is TRBV7-7, the J call TRBJ2-5; 8 bases agree with TRBD2. From germline, CDR1 is SSHAT and CDR2 FNYEAQ (reference sequence). This CDR3 region has 14 residues. Written as DNA, the CDR3 is TGTGCTAGCAGCTTAGCGGGGACGGGGGAGACCCAGTACTTC. Translated, it gives CASSLAGTGETQYF.